The clone carrying this T cell receptor (beta chain) was seen a few times. Its antigen is unidentified. The data stem from a study of OX40 agonist ivuxolimab in advanced cancers. Study information: Ivuxolimab, an agonist antibody against OX40 (CD134), was given to patients.

Germline V gene sequence: CDR1 LNHDA, CDR2 SQIVND (reference sequence). This CDR3 contains 14 residues. Trimming took off 3 bases at V and 3 bases at J, with 9 bases between the two ends. Clones were read by immunoSEQ multiplex PCR, and TCRdb kept only the in-frame ones, dropping some. Of 49,000 or so clones in the sample, roughly 87% were seen once. Whole-study findings and limits: More expanded clones were found, on average, in CD8+ than in CD4+ T cells. Near-lowest levels of clonal expansion characterized partial responders at 0.1-3.0 mg/kg.

Here the sequenced sample was CD4+ or CD8+ T cells sorted from blood, taken in a trial of the OX40 agonist ivuxolimab. The receptor was derived from an adult with an advanced solid tumor such as melanoma, head and neck, liver or kidney cancer. The J gene is TRBJ1-5, the V gene TRBV19; D gene ambiguous. DNA of the CDR3: TGTGCCAGTAGTATCGAGACGCACAATCAGCCCCAGCATTTT. It specifies CASSIETHNQPQHF. The variable domain in full, completed from reference TRBV19 and TRBJ1-5, reads DGGITQSPKYLFRKEGQNVTLSCEQNLNHDAMYWYRQDPGQGLRLIYYSQIVNDFQKGDIAEGYSVSREKKESFPLTVTSAQKNPTAFYLCASSIETHNQPQHFGDGTRLSIL.